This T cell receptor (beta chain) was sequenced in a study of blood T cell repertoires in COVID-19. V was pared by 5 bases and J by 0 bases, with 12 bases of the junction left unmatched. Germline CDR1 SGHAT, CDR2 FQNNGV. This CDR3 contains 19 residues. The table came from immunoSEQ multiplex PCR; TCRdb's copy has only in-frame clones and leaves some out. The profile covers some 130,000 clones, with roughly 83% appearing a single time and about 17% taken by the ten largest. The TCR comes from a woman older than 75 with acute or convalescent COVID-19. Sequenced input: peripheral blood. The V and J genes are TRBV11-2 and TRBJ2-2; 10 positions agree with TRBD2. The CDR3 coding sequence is TGTGCCAGCAGCAGGGTAGCGGGGGGAAATACTGCGAACACCGGGGAGCTGTTTTTT. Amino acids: CASSRVAGGNTANTGELFF.